One sample yielded the 2 T cell receptor beta chains listed below, sequenced in a study of blood T cell repertoires in COVID-19. This table comes from immunoSEQ multiplex PCR, and its TCRdb copy is limited to in-frame clones, with some not included. The table has about 200,000 clones, 82% seen once; the top ten hold approximately 7.6%. The sequenced material came from peripheral blood. Every receptor here comes from a woman aged 80 or over with COVID-19, enrolled during active disease.

This chain links TRBV7-6 with TRBJ1-6, with a weak D call TRBD1 (5 bases). The CDR3 covers 13 residues. CDR1 is SGHVS and CDR2 is FNYEAQ in the germline V gene. The V end was cut by 5 bases, the J end by 11 bases, with 13 bases between. This CDR3 reads CASSPGQGPPLHF. Here the CDR3 DNA reads TGTGCCAGCAGCCCGGGTCAGGGCCCACCCCTCCACTTT.

The rearrangement joins TRBV24-1 to TRBJ2-3; TRBD2 agrees at 9 bases. Germline V lookup: CDR1 KGHDR, CDR2 SFDVKD. V gave up 1 base and J gave up 6 bases; unmatched junction bases: 7. CDR3 length: 16 amino acids. In DNA form, the CDR3 reads TGTGCCACCAGTGATTTCGGGCTAGCGGGAAGGGATACGCAGTATTTT. Protein sequence: CATSDFGLAGRDTQYF.